This T cell receptor (beta chain) was sequenced for a study of cytomegalovirus exposure and HLA in healthy donors. Study-level points and caveats: The classifier reportedly diagnosed cytomegalovirus status with high specificity and sensitivity. What was likely a sequencing artifact was a cluster of highly shared sequence variants.

It was with 60 Vbeta and 13 Jbeta primers that the PCR ran. Clones were sequenced by immunoSEQ multiplex PCR, and TCRdb holds only the in-frame ones, with some missing. The sample lists about 120,000 clones, about three fifths seen once, with more than 8.5% in the top ten. In the case of this clone: Its antigen is undetermined.

The source is a man in his forties in good health and CMV-seropositive. The sequencing input was PBMCs.

The CDR3 DNA follows: TGTGCCAGCAGATGGAGCGGCCAAGAGACCCAGTACTTC. Translating gives CASRWSGQETQYF. The chain recombines TRBV5-6 with TRBJ2-5; a possible D gene is TRBD2 (5 bases). This CDR3 region has 13 residues. Between the trimmed V and J ends, which lost 5 bases and 1 base, there was a span of 9 bases. CDR1 SGHDT and CDR2 YYEEEE come from the germline V gene.